This T cell receptor beta chain emerged from a study of human T cells and chemical hapten exposure. On the study more broadly: Patch tests containing 0.01% DPC, applied to the upper back, were read at 6 days.

Time point given: patch test 3, about 24 weeks after DPC sensitization. Described treatment: therapeutic diphenylcyclopropenone sensitization with weekly scalp DPC. Researchers extracted total RNA from unfractionated whole blood. Trimming took 6 bases from V and 8 from J; bases not matched to a gene: 14. Per the germline V gene, CDR1 is MDHEN and CDR2 is SYDVKM. The CDR3 totals 16 residues. This clonotype was seen repeatedly, ten times or more. Its antigen is not known. Study findings and constraints: Counts of TCRs above 1 in 1000 frequency stayed unchanged with DPC sensitization.

MiXCR, applied by TCRdb to the RACE reads, yields one record per CDR3 protein. The sample has tens of thousands of distinct CDR3 sequences; over 7.5% are singletons. The TCR was taken from a man aged 50 to 60 with alopecia areata. Some clones in this sample may be carry-over from other donors' samples. The source was whole blood, collected in connection with sensitization to the hapten diphenylcyclopropenone (DPC). The chain links TRBV28 to TRBJ2-1, with TRBD1 matching 9 bases. CDR3 region: CASSPPGTGSFDEQFF. Written as DNA, the CDR3 is TGTGCCAGCAGCCCCCCTGGGACAGGGTCGTTTGATGAGCAGTTCTTC.